A single sample gave rise to the 23 T cell receptor beta chains below, sequenced in a study of shared clonotypes between healthy human individuals. TCRdb's copy holds only in-frame clones and misses some; the assay was immunoSEQ multiplex PCR. Of roughly 1.4 million clones detected, 98% to 99% appear once; the ten largest clones hold roughly 0.36%. Sequenced input: naive CD4+ T cells sorted from blood. Documented subset: CD45RA+ positively selected. The receptor source for this set is a man between 25 and 39 years old in good health.

This chain uses TRBV10-2 with TRBJ2-7; 7 bases align to TRBD1. The CDR3 totals 14 residues. With 5 bases clipped from V and 3 bases from J, the junction kept 7 bases outside the gene matches. Germline V lookup: CDR1 WSHSY, CDR2 SAAADI. CDR3 loop: CASSTGTEYYEQYF. CDR3 nucleotide sequence: TGCGCCAGCAGTACCGGGACAGAATACTACGAGCAGTACTTC.

The rearrangement joins TRBV11-2 to TRBJ2-7, with D perhaps TRBD2 (5 bases). With 5 bases removed from V and 0 bases from J, the gap between germline ends came to 17 bases. CDR3 size: 16 residues. CDR1 SGHAT and CDR2 FQNNGV come from the germline V gene. The CDR3 coding sequence is TGTGCCAGCAGCCCACGAGCGGTTCTCAGCTCCTACGAGCAGTACTTC. This codes for CASSPRAVLSSYEQYF. The complete variable domain, with remaining parts taken from reference TRBV11-2 and TRBJ2-7, reads EAGVAQSPRYKIIEKRQSVAFWCNPISGHATLYWYQQILGQGPKLLIQFQNNGVVDDSQLPKDRFSAERLKGVDSTLKIQPAKLEDSAVYLCASSPRAVLSSYEQYFGPGTRLTVT.

The chain employs TRBV7-9 and TRBJ2-7; maybe TRBD2 (5 bases). Trimming pared 0 bases from V and 4 bases from J, leaving 10 bases between. The germline V gene has CDR1 SEHNR and CDR2 FQNEAQ (reference sequence). The CDR3 runs 14 residues. Here the CDR3 reads CASSLAPRGYEQYF. As DNA, the CDR3 is TGTGCCAGCAGCTTAGCGCCTAGAGGGTACGAGCAGTACTTC.

V usage is TRBV27 and J usage is TRBJ2-7, with D tentatively TRBD1 (6 bases). Per the germline V gene, CDR1 is MNHEY and CDR2 is SMNVEV (reference sequence). Trimming left V 2 bases short and J 0 bases short, with 11 bases between. CDR3 size: 15 residues. CDR3 nucleotides: TGTGCCAGCAGTTTACAGGGGTCAAACTCCTACGAGCAGTACTTC. The encoded protein is CASSLQGSNSYEQYF.

The CDR3 nucleotides are TGTGCCAGCAGCCCTCTTCCAGGGGATGGCTACACCTTC. It encodes CASSPLPGDGYTF. The rearrangement uses TRBV13 and TRBJ1-2, with D perhaps matching TRBD1 (6 bases). V gave up 5 bases and J gave up 6 bases, with 13 bases separating them. This CDR3 is built from 13 residues. Germline lookup yields CDR1 PRHDT and CDR2 FYEKMQ (reference sequence).

J is TRBJ2-1 and V is TRBV19; tentatively, D is TRBD1 (6 bases). V lost 5 bases and J 4 bases, leaving 15 bases between the germline ends. Germline V gene sequence: CDR1 LNHDA, CDR2 SQIVND (reference sequence). The CDR3 totals 15 residues. CDR3 bases: TGTGCCAGTAGTTTCGCCGGGACACCATACAATGAGCAGTTCTTC. This translates into CASSFAGTPYNEQFF.

This sequence joins TRBV2 and TRBJ2-7; unclear D gene. The CDR3 runs to 14 residues. The germline CDR1 and CDR2 sequences are SNHLY and FYNNEI. The V and J ends lost 6 bases and 2 bases respectively, with 14 bases between them. The CDR3 protein is CASSTDSGAYEQYF. The CDR3 nucleotides read TGTGCCAGCAGCACAGACTCGGGCGCCTACGAGCAGTACTTC.

To note about this clone: The same CDR3 is also encoded by other DNA sequences in this sample. The chain couples TRBV29-1 to TRBJ1-5, with 8 bases matching TRBD1. The trim removed 5 bases at V and 1 base at J, leaving 1 base unmatched. The CDR3 is 13 residues long. Germline V lookup: CDR1 SQVTM, CDR2 ANQGSEA. Here the CDR3 reads CSVRTGSNQPQHF. The CDR3 DNA reads TGCAGCGTTAGGACAGGGAGCAATCAGCCCCAGCATTTT. Filled out from reference TRBV29-1 and TRBJ1-5, the complete variable domain reads SAVISQKPSRDICQRGTSLTIQCQVDSQVTMMFWYRQQPGQSLTLIATANQGSEATYESGFVIDKFPISRPNLTFSTLTVSNMSPEDSSIYLCSVRTGSNQPQHFGDGTRLSIL.

With respect to this clone: This sample includes further DNA sequences coding for the same CDR3. The chain recombines TRBV15 with TRBJ2-1, with D hard to call. V lost 3 bases and J lost 6, with 9 bases in between. The germline V gene has CDR1 LNHNV and CDR2 YYDKDF (reference sequence). CDR3 length: 13 amino acids. CDR3 region: CATSRGRGNEQFF. The CDR3 region has the DNA TGTGCCACCAGCAGGGGAAGAGGCAATGAGCAGTTCTTC.

V is TRBV5-1 and J is TRBJ2-2; TRBD1 matches at 10 bases. This CDR3 is 17 amino acids long. V was clipped by 4 bases and J by 5 bases; unmatched bases: 11. CDR1 and CDR2 from the germline V gene are SGHRS and YFSETQ. In DNA form, the CDR3 reads TGCGCCAGCAGCGCTGCCGGGACAGGGGTGGGGACCGGGGAGCTGTTTTTT. Its translation is CASSAAGTGVGTGELFF.

V usage is TRBV12-5 and J usage is TRBJ2-3; TRBD2 is a possible D gene (5 bases). Germline values: CDR1 LGHNT, CDR2 FRNRAP. The length of the CDR3 is 17 residues. V gave up 8 bases and J gave up 3 bases, with 24 bases separating them. This CDR3 reads CASQADHVLAGTDTQYF. The CDR3 coding sequence is TGTGCTAGTCAGGCCGATCACGTCCTAGCAGGAACAGATACGCAGTATTTT.

The chain is built from TRBV15 and TRBJ2-7; TRBD1 matches 9 bases. The CDR3 is 16 amino acids. In germline, CDR1 is LNHNV, CDR2 YYDKDF (reference sequence). J gave up 5 bases and V 0 bases, and 8 bases lay outside the gene matches. CDR3 bases: TGTGCCACCAGCAGAGAGAGCACCGGGACAGGGAACGAGCAGTACTTC. It yields the protein CATSRESTGTGNEQYF. Looking up the rest from reference TRBV15 and TRBJ2-7 gives the full variable domain: DAMVIQNPRYQVTQFGKPVTLSCSQTLNHNVMYWYQQKSSQAPKLLFHYYDKDFNNEADTPDNFQSRRPNTSFCFLDIRSPGLGDTAMYLCATSRESTGTGNEQYFGPGTRLTVT.

The gene calls are TRBV19 and TRBJ2-1, with TRBD2 matching 8 bases. The ends lost 3 bases at V and 8 bases at J; junction bases unmatched: 3. The germline CDR1 and CDR2 sequences are LNHDA and SQIVND (reference sequence). The CDR3 consists of 13 residues. DNA for the CDR3: TGTGCCAGTAGTATCGGGAGGGAGGATGAGCAGTTCTTC. This encodes CASSIGREDEQFF.

This clone was seen a few times. Other DNA sequences in this specimen translate into the identical CDR3. The J gene is TRBJ2-7, the V gene TRBV6-6; maybe TRBD2 (5 bases). CDR3 size: 14 residues. Trimming stripped 6 bases from V and 1 base from J, with 13 bases between. Germline V gene sequence: CDR1 MNHNY, CDR2 SVGAGI (reference sequence). CDR3 coding DNA: TGTGCCAGCAGCTACGGACTTGGGTCCTACGAGCAGTACTTC. Translated: CASSYGLGSYEQYF.

The chain recombines TRBV10-3 with TRBJ2-1; 10 bases map to TRBD2. Germline values: CDR1 ENHRY, CDR2 SYGVKD. With V trimmed by 10 bases and J by 2 bases, 11 bases remained unmatched. This CDR3 region has 16 residues. In DNA, the CDR3 is TGTGCCACGGCCGGGGTAGCGGGAGGACCCTACAATGAGCAGTTCTTC. It encodes CATAGVAGGPYNEQFF.

The V and J genes are TRBV4-3 and TRBJ1-3, with 8 bases aligning to TRBD1. The CDR3 has 14 amino acids. The ends lost 3 bases at V and 3 bases at J; junction bases unmatched: 1. Germline CDR1 and CDR2: LGHNA and YSLEER. CDR3 coding DNA: TGCGCCAGCAGCCAGGACAGGGTTGGAAACACCATATATTTT. Translated: CASSQDRVGNTIYF.

This chain links TRBV18 with TRBJ1-1; D is possibly TRBD1 (5 bases). Germline V lookup: CDR1 KGHSH, CDR2 LQKENI. V lost 3 bases, J lost 0 bases, and 17 bases lay in between. The CDR3 consists of 17 residues. CDR3 DNA: TGTGCCAGCTCACCGGGGGAGTTCGGGACGGTGAACACTGAAGCTTTCTTT. Protein: CASSPGEFGTVNTEAFF.

The chain uses TRBV13 and TRBJ2-7, with 7 bases aligning to TRBD1. The V and J ends lost 2 bases and 4 bases, in that order; junction bases with no gene match: 8. Per the germline V gene, CDR1 is PRHDT and CDR2 is FYEKMQ (reference sequence). The CDR3 runs to 15 residues. CDR3 DNA sequence: TGTGCCAGCAGCTTAAGCACAGGGGTAAGGTACGAGCAGTACTTC. Encoded protein: CASSLSTGVRYEQYF.

This clone was detected only once. The rearrangement uses TRBV30 and TRBJ1-5; D might be TRBD1 (6 bases). Trimming pared 0 bases from V and 2 bases from J, leaving 14 bases between. CDR1 is GTSNPN, CDR2 SVGIG, per germline (reference sequence). This CDR3 spans 16 amino acids. The CDR3 DNA follows: TGTGCCTGGAGTGTTTCAGGGGTTGGTGGCAATCAGCCCCAGCATTTT. The encoded protein is CAWSVSGVGGNQPQHF.

The CDR3: CASSFGRTGQDGYTF. The CDR3 DNA is TGTGCCAGCAGCTTCGGGCGAACAGGGCAAGATGGCTACACCTTC. The chain recombines TRBV7-9 with TRBJ1-2; D might be TRBD1 (6 bases). CDR3 length: 15 residues. Germline V lookup: CDR1 SEHNR, CDR2 FQNEAQ (reference sequence). Trimming stripped 3 bases from V and 6 bases from J, with 17 bases between.

In the case of this clone: Other DNA sequences in the same sample also yield this CDR3. The V and J genes are TRBV18 and TRBJ2-3; D not resolved. V shed 0 bases and J shed 5 bases, with 0 bases lying between them. This CDR3 has 11 residues. CDR1 is KGHSH, CDR2 LQKENI, per germline. Here the CDR3 reads CASSPPDTQYF. The CDR3 bases are TGTGCCAGCTCACCACCAGATACGCAGTATTTT.

This sequence joins TRBV7-8 and TRBJ2-7; 9 positions agree with TRBD1. Trimming at V came to 1 base and at J to 0 bases, leaving 4 bases not matched to a gene. Per the germline V gene, CDR1 is SGHVS and CDR2 is FQNEAQ. This CDR3 is 16 amino acids long. The CDR3 nucleotides are TGTGCCAGCAGCTTAGAGACGGGACAGGGCTCCTACGAGCAGTACTTC. This codes for CASSLETGQGSYEQYF.

To note about this clone: Other DNA sequences in the same sample also yield this CDR3. The J gene is TRBJ1-5, the V gene TRBV18; no clear D gene. Trimming took off 2 bases at V and 3 bases at J, with 5 bases between the two ends. CDR1 and CDR2 from the germline V gene are KGHSH and LQKENI. This CDR3 is 13 amino acids long. The CDR3 spells CASSPTDNQPQHF. The DNA for the CDR3 is TGTGCCAGCTCACCAACAGACAATCAGCCCCAGCATTTT. Full variable domain (outside the CDR3, taken from reference TRBV18 and TRBJ1-5): NAGVMQNPRHLVRRRGQEARLRCSPMKGHSHVYWYRQLPEEGLKFMVYLQKENIIDESGMPKERFSAEFPKEGPSILRIQQVVRGDSAAYFCASSPTDNQPQHFGDGTRLSIL.